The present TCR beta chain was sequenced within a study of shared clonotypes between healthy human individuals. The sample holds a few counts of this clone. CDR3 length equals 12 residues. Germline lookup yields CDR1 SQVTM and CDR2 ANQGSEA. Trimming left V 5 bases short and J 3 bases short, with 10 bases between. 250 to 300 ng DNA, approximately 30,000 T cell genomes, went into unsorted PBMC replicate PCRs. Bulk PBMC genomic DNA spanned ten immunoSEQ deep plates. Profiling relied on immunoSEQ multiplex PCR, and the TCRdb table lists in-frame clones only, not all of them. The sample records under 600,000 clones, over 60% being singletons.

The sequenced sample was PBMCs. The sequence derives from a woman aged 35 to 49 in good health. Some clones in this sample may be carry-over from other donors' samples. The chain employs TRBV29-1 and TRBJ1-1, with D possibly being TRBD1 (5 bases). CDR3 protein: CSVRGMDTEAFF. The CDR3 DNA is TGCAGCGTTCGGGGGATGGACACTGAAGCTTTCTTT.